Shown below are 30 T cell receptor beta chains from a single sample sequenced in a study of blood T cell repertoires in COVID-19 (dated by TCRdb to 2018 to 2021). To prepare the library, the immunoSEQ multiplex PCR assay was applied. TCRdb took over this immuneACCESS table, retaining in-frame rearrangements with V and J assigned. Such tables are incomplete; in checked studies, under half of the missing clones stem from an unresolved V gene, and the remainder is unexplained. The sample profile shows 220,000 or so clones; 65% to 85% of them were found once. The leading ten clones occupy roughly 2.4% of the sample. The sample taken for sequencing was peripheral blood. Receptors originate from a woman aged 55-70 years with acute or convalescent COVID-19.

The chain joins TRBV4-2 to TRBJ2-1; D uncertain. Germline CDR1 is LGHNA and CDR2 is YNFKEQ. The CDR3 sequence is 15 residues long. Trimming removed 0 bases at V and 0 bases at J, with 6 bases between. CDR3 DNA: TGTGCCAGCAGCCAAGAGTTCCTCTCCTACAATGAGCAGTTCTTC. This translates into CASSQEFLSYNEQFF.

V and J are TRBV7-2 and TRBJ1-2, with a tentative D call TRBD1 (5 bases). Trimming removed 3 bases from V and 6 bases from J, with 11 bases in between. The CDR3 loop spans 13 amino acids. Germline CDR1 SGHTA, CDR2 FQGNSA. The CDR3 DNA is TGTGCCAGCAGCTTTCCCCAGGGCGATGGCTACACCTTC. Amino acids: CASSFPQGDGYTF.

The sample holds one count of this clone. This chain joins TRBV19 and TRBJ1-1; 8 bases map to TRBD1. CDR1 is LNHDA, CDR2 SQIVND, per germline (reference sequence). The CDR3 is 13 residues long. Trimming cost V 9 bases and J 1 base; bases outside gene matches: 4. CDR3 DNA: TGTGCCAGCCGCGGACAGGGGAACACTGAAGCTTTCTTT. Its protein product is CASRGQGNTEAFF.

This chain connects TRBV7-2 to TRBJ2-7, with a weak D call TRBD1 (6 bases). Germline values: CDR1 SGHTA, CDR2 FQGNSA. Trimming stripped 1 base from V and 7 bases from J, with 11 bases between. The CDR3 length is 13 residues. The CDR3 DNA follows: TGTGCCAGCAGCTTAGACAGGGTAGTAGAGCAGTACTTC. This translates into CASSLDRVVEQYF.

CDR3 loop: CASSEFGGMNEQFF. The DNA of the CDR3 is TGTGCCAGCAGTGAATTCGGGGGGATGAATGAGCAGTTCTTC. The chain has TRBV25-1 and TRBJ2-1, with TRBD2 identical over 7 bases. Trimming took 1 base from V and 7 from J; bases not matched to a gene: 4. CDR3 length: 14 residues. Germline CDR1 reads MGHDK; CDR2 reads SYGVNS.

The J gene is TRBJ2-1, the V gene TRBV11-2, with 11 positions matching TRBD1. V shed 6 bases, J shed 0 bases, and the junction held 7 bases outside the gene matches. The CDR3 has 17 amino acids. Germline V lookup: CDR1 SGHAT, CDR2 FQNNGV. CDR3 region: CASRGGTGGSSYNEQFF. CDR3 DNA sequence: TGTGCCAGCAGAGGTGGGACAGGGGGAAGCTCCTACAATGAGCAGTTCTTC. Based on the CDR3 plus reference TRBV11-2 and TRBJ2-1, the full variable domain is EAGVAQSPRYKIIEKRQSVAFWCNPISGHATLYWYQQILGQGPKLLIQFQNNGVVDDSQLPKDRFSAERLKGVDSTLKIQPAKLEDSAVYLCASRGGTGGSSYNEQFFGPGTRLTVL.

In this sample, this clone turned up once. This chain joins TRBV4-2 and TRBJ1-6; 7 bases align to TRBD1. The CDR3 spans 15 residues. The J segment lost 9 bases and the V segment lost 1 base, leaving 6 bases of the junction unmatched. Germline lookup yields CDR1 LGHNA and CDR2 YNFKEQ. CDR3 nucleotides: TGTGCCAGCAGCCAAGCTTCAGGGGGAGGTTCACCCCTCCACTTT. Translation gives CASSQASGGGSPLHF.

Details on this clone: The junction departs from germline at one end; a sequencing error may be responsible. CDR3 sequence reads: CASAPGQGMKTQYF. CDR3 DNA: TGTGCCAGCGCACCCGGACAGGGGATGAAGACCCAGTACTTC. The J gene is TRBJ2-5, the V gene TRBV18; 9 bases match TRBD1. The CDR3 consists of 14 residues. Per the germline V gene, CDR1 is KGHSH and CDR2 is LQKENI.

The V gene is TRBV3-1 (or the pseudogene TRBV3-2), the J gene TRBJ2-2, with D possibly TRBD1 on 6 matching bases. The CDR3 consists of 16 residues. CDR1 and CDR2 from the germline V gene are LGHDT and YNNKEL (reference sequence). V was trimmed by 4 bases and J by 0 bases, leaving 12 bases between them. Here the CDR3 reads CASSLQTGSNTGELFF. In DNA form, the CDR3 reads TGTGCCAGCAGCCTCCAAACAGGGTCGAACACCGGGGAGCTGTTTTTT.

The V and J genes are TRBV5-1 and TRBJ1-6; D unclear. The length of the CDR3 is 17 residues. V gave up 5 bases and J gave up 1 base, with 16 bases separating them. Germline assignment: CDR1 SGHRS and CDR2 YFSETQ. CDR3 region: CASSRVDFGSYNSPLHF. Here the CDR3 DNA reads TGCGCCAGCAGTCGGGTTGATTTTGGTTCCTATAATTCACCCCTCCACTTT.

The chain recombines TRBV19 with TRBJ1-3; 7 bases fit TRBD1. The CDR3 is 14 amino acids. V was pared by 6 bases and J by 0 bases, with 2 bases of the junction left unmatched. Germline V CDR1 and CDR2: LNHDA, SQIVND (reference sequence). Here the CDR3 reads CASRGTDSGNTIYF. In DNA, the CDR3 is TGTGCCAGTAGAGGGACAGACTCTGGAAACACCATATATTTT.

The chain links TRBV4-1 to TRBJ2-5; D gene uncertain. This CDR3 spans 15 amino acids. V was trimmed by 0 bases and J by 4 bases, leaving 12 bases between them. Germline V gives CDR1 MGHRA, CDR2 YSYEKL. In nucleotides, the CDR3 is TGCGCCAGCAGCCAAGATTTGTACTCCGCAGAGACCCAGTACTTC. Encoded protein: CASSQDLYSAETQYF.

The chain has TRBV11-1 and TRBJ2-1; 12 nucleotides line up with TRBD2. There are 15 residues in the CDR3. V dropped 2 bases and J dropped 10; count of bases not matched to a gene: 6. Germline V gene lookup returns CDR1 SGHAT and CDR2 FQDESV (reference sequence). As DNA, the CDR3 is TGTGCCAGCAGCTTAAAGACTAGCGGGGGCCTAGAGCAGTTCTTC. This sequence encodes CASSLKTSGGLEQFF.

The V and J genes are TRBV4-2 and TRBJ2-1, with D possibly TRBD1 on 6 matching bases. V was clipped by 3 bases and J by 5 bases, with 14 bases between them. Germline CDR1 and CDR2: LGHNA and YNFKEQ. The CDR3 has 15 residues. The CDR3 loop is CASSQEDSTNNEQFF. The DNA of the CDR3 is TGTGCCAGCAGCCAGGAGGACAGTACAAACAATGAGCAGTTCTTC.

The V call is TRBV7-2, the J call TRBJ1-2; 7 bases line up with TRBD1. Germline assignment: CDR1 SGHTA and CDR2 FQGNSA. The CDR3 runs 15 residues. Unmatched junction bases numbered 16, after V lost 6 bases and J lost 9 bases. CDR3 coding DNA: TGTGCCAGCAGAACGACAGGGTCGCGATCTCCGAGCTACACCTTC. Protein product: CASRTTGSRSPSYTF. The full variable domain, in which reference TRBV7-2 and TRBJ1-2 provide the parts outside the CDR3, is GAGVSQSPSNKVTEKGKDVELRCDPISGHTALYWYRQSLGQGLEFLIYFQGNSAPDKSGLPSDRFSAERTGGSVSTLTIQRTQQEDSAVYLCASRTTGSRSPSYTFGSGTRLTVV.

The chain joins TRBV5-6 to TRBJ1-3; D is uncertain. Germline V gene lookup returns CDR1 SGHDT and CDR2 YYEEEE. V lost 0 bases, J lost 1 base, and 8 bases lay in between. The CDR3 is 15 amino acids. The CDR3 sequence: CASSLVRGSGNTIYF. The DNA for the CDR3 is TGTGCCAGCAGCTTGGTGCGGGGTTCTGGAAACACCATATATTTT.

CDR3 sequence reads: CASSEWTGLATNEKLFF. The CDR3 region has the DNA TGTGCCAGCAGCGAGTGGACAGGCCTTGCAACTAATGAAAAACTGTTTTTT. The chain employs TRBV9 and TRBJ1-4; 7 nucleotides agree with TRBD1. The trim removed 3 bases at V and 0 bases at J, leaving 8 bases unmatched. Germline V gene lookup returns CDR1 SGDLS and CDR2 YYNGEE. The CDR3 is made up of 17 amino acids. Variable domain in full (rest from reference TRBV9 and TRBJ1-4): DSGVTQTPKHLITATGQRVTLRCSPRSGDLSVYWYQQSLDQGLQFLIQYYNGEERAKGNILERFSAQQFPDLHSELNLSSLELGDSALYFCASSEWTGLATNEKLFFGSGTQLSVL.

The J gene is TRBJ2-1, the V gene TRBV3-1 (or the pseudogene TRBV3-2), with 9 bases identical to TRBD2. V dropped 4 bases and J dropped 8; count of bases not matched to a gene: 15. Germline-derived CDR1 and CDR2 are LGHDT and YNNKEL (reference sequence). The CDR3 runs to 17 residues. The CDR3 reads CASSPQVGLAGRHEQFF. The DNA of the CDR3 is TGTGCCAGCAGCCCTCAGGTGGGGCTAGCGGGGAGGCATGAGCAGTTCTTC.

This clone appeared once. The V and J genes are TRBV10-3 and TRBJ1-2; 8 positions match TRBD1. Germline V gene data show CDR1 as ENHRY and CDR2 as SYGVKD. This CDR3 is built from 12 residues. Trimming took 3 bases from V and 8 from J; bases not matched to a gene: 2. CDR3 nucleotides: TGTGCCATCAGTGACGGGACAGGAGGCTACACCTTC. Its translation: CAISDGTGGYTF.

V and J are TRBV7-9 and TRBJ2-5, with D unresolved. Looked up from germline, CDR1 is SEHNR and CDR2 is FQNEAQ (reference sequence). Trimming removed 7 bases from V and 2 bases from J, with 5 bases in between. This CDR3 is 11 amino acids long. As DNA, the CDR3 is TGTGCCAGCACCACTCAAGAGACCCAGTACTTC. Protein product: CASTTQETQYF.

This chain links TRBV4-3 with TRBJ2-3; D may be TRBD2 (6 bases). V shed 4 bases and J shed 2 bases, with 34 bases lying between them. The CDR3 is made up of 22 amino acids. Germline CDR1 and CDR2: LGHNA and YSLEER. Here the CDR3 DNA reads TGCGCCAGCAGCCGCCAATTTGTCGGCAGGAGGGAGAACTACCGATACACAGATACGCAGTATTTT. Its protein product is CASSRQFVGRRENYRYTDTQYF.

This clone was found once. This chain links TRBV4-2 with TRBJ1-4; D unclear. CDR1 and CDR2 (germline): LGHNA, YNFKEQ. V was shortened by 0 bases and J by 0 bases, with 14 bases between the two germline ends. The CDR3 is made up of 18 amino acids. The CDR3, as DNA: TGTGCCAGCAGCCAAGATCCGGGTACGTCTACAACTAATGAAAAACTGTTTTTT. Residues: CASSQDPGTSTTNEKLFF.

J is TRBJ1-1 and V is TRBV28; D is ambiguous. Germline loops: CDR1 MDHEN, CDR2 SYDVKM. The CDR3 has 12 amino acids. V was pared by 5 bases and J by 1 base, with 5 bases between. The CDR3 DNA is TGTGCCAGCAGTCCCAGGAACACTGAAGCTTTCTTT. Amino acid sequence: CASSPRNTEAFF.

The rearrangement uses TRBV5-1 and TRBJ2-1; the D gene is possibly TRBD1 (5 bases). The germline V gene encodes CDR1 SGHRS and CDR2 YFSETQ. The CDR3 length is 17 residues. V was clipped by 0 bases and J by 0 bases, with 13 bases between them. The CDR3 region has the DNA TGCGCCAGCAGCTTGGCCTTGACAGAAAGCTCCTACAATGAGCAGTTCTTC. Amino acids: CASSLALTESSYNEQFF.

This clone showed up just a few times. The chain has TRBV5-1 and TRBJ2-3; D is ambiguous. The V end was cut by 1 base, the J end by 1 base, with 4 bases between. The germline V gene encodes CDR1 SGHRS and CDR2 YFSETQ. The CDR3 sequence is 13 residues long. The CDR3 is CASSLQGTDTQYF. CDR3 bases: TGCGCCAGCAGCTTGCAGGGCACAGATACGCAGTATTTT.

The chain recombines TRBV30 with TRBJ1-1; D ambiguous. The CDR3 extends over 13 amino acids. Trimming removed 4 bases from V and 1 base from J, with 10 bases in between. Germline lookup yields CDR1 GTSNPN and CDR2 SVGIG (reference sequence). The CDR3 bases are TGTGCCTGGACAACCCACAAGAACACTGAAGCTTTCTTT. Translated: CAWTTHKNTEAFF. Drawing the rest from reference TRBV30 and TRBJ1-1, the complete variable domain is SQTIHQWPATLVQPVGSPLSLECTVEGTSNPNLYWYRQAAGRGLQLLFYSVGIGQISSEVPQNLSASRPQDRQFILSSKKLLLSDSGFYLCAWTTHKNTEAFFGQGTRLTVV.

This chain joins TRBV5-1 and TRBJ2-7; 12 nucleotides line up with TRBD2. From germline, CDR1 is SGHRS and CDR2 YFSETQ. CDR3 length equals 15 residues. The J segment lost 9 bases and the V segment lost 4 bases, leaving 11 bases of the junction unmatched. This chain's CDR3 is CASSGTSGGTAGQYF. The CDR3 bases are TGCGCCAGCAGCGGTACTAGCGGGGGGACCGCCGGGCAGTACTTC.

V usage is TRBV15 and J usage is TRBJ2-5; 7 bases match TRBD2. Germline V lookup: CDR1 LNHNV, CDR2 YYDKDF (reference sequence). With 3 bases clipped from V and 3 bases from J, the junction kept 10 bases outside the gene matches. The length of the CDR3 is 16 residues. The CDR3 coding sequence is TGTGCCACCAGCAGGACCGGACATGGGGGGGAAGAGACCCAGTACTTC. It specifies CATSRTGHGGEETQYF.

The V gene is TRBV4-3, the J gene TRBJ1-4; D unclear. This CDR3 region has 15 residues. Between the trimmed V and J ends, which lost 0 bases and 7 bases, there was a span of 12 bases. CDR1 and CDR2 (germline): LGHNA, YSLEER. CDR3 DNA sequence: TGCGCCAGCAGCCAAGATTTCATCGTCGGTGAAAAACTGTTTTTT. Residues: CASSQDFIVGEKLFF.

This clone was recorded once. One end of the junction is discordant with germline, which a read error may explain. The chain combines TRBV30 with TRBJ1-2; the D is unclear. This CDR3 has 11 residues. Germline-derived CDR1 and CDR2 are GTSNPN and SVGIG (reference sequence). CDR3 region: CARGGYYGYTF. Written as DNA, the CDR3 is TGCGCCCGAGGCGGTTACTATGGCTACACCTTC. The full variable domain, rest sourced from reference TRBV30 and TRBJ1-2, is SQTIHQWPATLVQPVGSPLSLECTVEGTSNPNLYWYRQAAGRGLQLLFYSVGIGQISSEVPQNLSASRPQDRQFILSSKKLLLSDSGFYLCARGGYYGYTFGSGTRLTVV.